This entry is about one T cell receptor beta chain. Its cognate antigen has yet to be identified. No qualities accompany the bases; no much larger clone lies one base away. This specimen's time point label, per the study, means: baseline before first vaccination. Samples from vaccinated people were obtained from the UK trials COV001 and COV002, which included a single-blind randomized controlled phase 2/3 trial of AZD1222 (ChAdOx1 nCoV-19) in healthy adults. For TCRbeta chain sequencing, PBMC samples were collected from trial participants at day 0 and at day 28 after the second dose. This entry belongs to a study of T cell responses to AZD1222 COVID-19 vaccine (dated by TCRdb to the early 2020s). With respect to the entire study: AZD1222 recipients given second doses at about 4 weeks or at about 12 weeks were pooled, since spike-specific TCR depth and breadth were not found to differ between the two schedules. A total of 233 trial participants underwent TCR sequencing, of whom around 200 received two doses of AZD1222 and 26 received two doses of the MenACWY control vaccine. Trial participants were enrolled by age into subgroups of 18-55, 56-69 and 70-plus years, and roughly 150, 30 and 60 TCR-sequenced participants, respectively, were included in these subgroups. The full study reports these points: Vaccine-associated CD4 TCRs spanned the whole spike protein, with dominant responses in regions 160-218 and 743-854. Conclusions about previously exposed vaccinees are limited, since just a handful of AZD1222 recipients were seropositive for SARS-CoV-2 at baseline. A significant rise in spike-specific TCR breadth and depth was observed after two AZD1222 doses relative to day 0 and relative to MenACWY recipients. Participants were mostly white British and included more females than males, and it was suggested by the authors that clonal diversity may have been underestimated. Reportedly, almost half of the unique spike-specific TCRs recognized epitopes lying outside the regions that are mutated in the B.1.351 and B.1.1.7 variants. Because no day 14 peak-response samples were available, the repertoires could be characterized only after the peak T cell response. In the small 56-69-year group, the increase in depth fell short of significance, most likely because of low power.

The CDR3 regions of human TCRbeta chains were subjected to immunosequencing. The source study handled its data this way. Repertoire TCRs were checked for matches against a reference library of SARS-CoV-2-specific TCRs that had been generated using the MIRA antigen-specificity platform. Breadth was defined as the fraction of unique TCRs that were SARS-CoV-2-associated, and depth was defined as the fraction of total T cells that were SARS-CoV-2-associated. Using the MIRA data, each spike-specific TCR was assigned both to the spike region to which the TCR was reactive and to a CD4 or CD8 class. Log10-transformed breadth and depth values were compared by one-way ANOVA with Sidak's multiple comparisons tests. What TCRdb holds here is the immuneACCESS table cut down to in-frame rearrangements. Part of the clones is not present; checked against another copy, under half of the missing clones reflect an unresolved V gene, and the others are unexplained. V and J calls and clone size are as listed in that table; D and trimming were resolved from the DNA. The sample yields roughly 120,000 clones; roughly nine tenths were counted once. The ten largest clones represent about 5% of the sample.

The TCR sequence derives from an adult in good health. Here the sequenced sample was peripheral blood, taken on day 0 of AZD1222 vaccination.

The DNA sequence is TGTGCCAGCAGCTTGGACGGGAGGCCCTACAATGAGCAGTTCTTC. Its protein reads: CASSLDGRPYNEQFF. The chain links TRBV5-4 with TRBJ2-1, with TRBD2 matching 7 junction bases. CDR1 and CDR2 are drawn from the germline V gene (reference sequence): SGHNT, YYREEE. Measured from the cysteine to the phenylalanine, the CDR3 is 15 residues long. Of all the DNA, just the CDR3 is kept, 45 bases in frame from base 1. Germline trimming amounts to 0 bases on V and 2 bases on J, with 2 as the count of junction bases outside the gene matches.